The rows below give T cell receptor beta chains drawn from one sample of a study of cytomegalovirus exposure and HLA in healthy donors. Some clones are missing from TCRdb's copy, which holds only in-frame ones; the method was immunoSEQ multiplex PCR. Of 120,000 to 150,000 clones in the sample, roughly 75% are singletons; the top ten hold about 2.2%. The specimen sequenced was PBMCs. The receptors here all came from a man aged 25-45 years in good health and CMV-seronegative. The CDR3 runs from the conserved cysteine through the conserved F or W. The D gene is left open where the match is weak. Clone size is stated in some rows and not others, as once, few, many or a class when expanded.

J gene	clone size	V gene	D gene	CDR3 protein	CDR3 DNA
TRBJ1-1	NA	TRBV6-5	TRBD1	CASRRQGGNTEAFF	TGTGCCAGCAGACGACAGGGGGGGAACACTGAAGCTTTCTTT
TRBJ2-5	NA	TRBV7-3	NA	CASSLMGGQETQYF	TGTGCCAGCAGCTTAATGGGGGGCCAAGAGACCCAGTACTTC
TRBJ1-1	NA	TRBV2	NA	CASSQGENTEAFF	TGTGCCAGCAGCCAGGGCGAGAACACTGAAGCTTTCTTT
TRBJ2-2	NA	TRBV5-1	TRBD1	CASSLLPGTGNTGELFF	TGCGCCAGCAGCCTTCTCCCCGGGACAGGGAACACCGGGGAGCTGTTTTTT
TRBJ2-7	NA	TRBV9	NA	CASSVQSGLTYEQYF	TGTGCCAGCAGCGTACAATCCGGGTTGACCTACGAGCAGTACTTC
TRBJ2-2	few	TRBV10-3	NA	CAISQGTGELFF	TGTGCCATCAGTCAGGGGACCGGGGAGCTGTTTTTT
TRBJ1-5	NA	TRBV19	NA	CASIRSYNSNQPQNF	TGTGCCAGTATTCGGAGTTATAATAGCAATCAGCCCCAGAATTTT
TRBJ1-1	NA	TRBV29-1	NA	CSVAEGITEAFF	TGCAGCGTTGCGGAGGGGATCACTGAAGCTTTCTTT
TRBJ1-1	NA	TRBV6-1	TRBD1	CASAAYVGGGSEAFF	TGTGCCAGCGCGGCTTACGTTGGAGGGGGCTCTGAAGCTTTCTTT
TRBJ1-5	NA	TRBV6-1	NA	CASRLWGDSNQPQHF	TGTGCCAGCAGATTATGGGGGGATAGCAATCAGCCCCAGCATTTT
TRBJ2-2	NA	TRBV4-2	NA	CASSQDPHAAGRTGELFF	TGTGCCAGCAGCCAAGACCCTCATGCGGCGGGCCGCACCGGGGAGCTGTTTTTT
TRBJ1-5	NA	TRBV6-1	NA	CASRNVRNQPQHF	TGTGCCAGCAGGAATGTCAGAAATCAGCCCCAGCATTTT
TRBJ2-3	NA	TRBV7-7	TRBD2	CASSLAGVTDTQYF	TGTGCTAGCAGCTTGGCGGGGGTGACAGATACGCAGTATTTT
TRBJ2-7	NA	TRBV5-1	TRBD1	CASSHGDRVHEQYF	TGCGCCAGCAGCCACGGGGACAGGGTCCACGAGCAGTACTTC
TRBJ1-2	NA	TRBV19	TRBD1	CASSIDVGQRYGYTF	TGTGCCAGTAGTATAGACGTGGGACAGCGCTATGGCTACACCTTC
TRBJ2-7	once	TRBV5-6	NA	CASSSVTYEQYF	TGTGCCAGCAGCTCGGTCACCTACGAGCAGTACTTC
TRBJ2-7	few	TRBV5-1	NA	CASSFSGSLTYEQYF	TGCGCCAGCAGCTTCTCCGGGAGCCTGACCTACGAGCAGTACTTC
TRBJ1-6	NA	TRBV18	NA	CASSPPNAVGSGSPLHF	TGTGCCAGCTCACCCCCAAACGCGGTGGGGAGCGGTTCACCCCTCCACTTT
TRBJ2-3	many	TRBV6-4	TRBD1	CASSDGTGGTDTQYF	TGTGCCAGCAGTGATGGGACAGGGGGCACAGATACGCAGTATTTT
TRBJ2-1	NA	TRBV19	TRBD2	CASSIELAGFYNEQFF	TGTGCCAGTAGTATAGAACTAGCGGGGTTCTACAATGAGCAGTTCTTC
TRBJ1-4	NA	TRBV6-5	NA	CASRPTGLANEKLFF	TGTGCCAGCAGGCCAACAGGGTTGGCAAATGAAAAACTGTTTTTT
TRBJ2-6	NA	TRBV4-1	NA	CASSSKTFSGANVLTF	TGCGCCAGCAGCTCAAAGACTTTCTCTGGGGCCAACGTCCTGACTTTC
TRBJ2-5	NA	TRBV28	TRBD2	CASSSGTRGQETQYF	TGTGCCAGCAGTTCCGGGACTAGGGGCCAAGAGACCCAGTACTTC
TRBJ2-7	NA	TRBV19	NA	CASSPRQGLTYEQYF	TGTGCCAGTTCCCCCCGGCAGGGGTTGACCTACGAGCAGTACTTC
TRBJ1-6	NA	TRBV5-1	NA	CASSPQGGALNYNSPLHF	TGCGCCAGCAGCCCCCAGGGAGGGGCCCTCAACTATAATTCACCCCTCCACTTT
TRBJ2-1	few	TRBV6-5	NA	CASSYWVNGDEQFF	TGTGCCAGCAGTTACTGGGTAAACGGAGATGAGCAGTTCTTC
TRBJ2-7	NA	TRBV4-1	NA	CASSQTPSLRQVIYEQYF	TGCGCCAGCAGCCAAACCCCGAGCCTCCGACAGGTTATCTACGAGCAGTACTTC
TRBJ2-7	once	TRBV29-1	TRBD1	CSVRRDSRYEQYF	TGCAGCGTTCGCCGGGACAGCCGTTACGAGCAGTACTTC
TRBJ1-1	NA	TRBV2	NA	CASSGHPNTEAFF	TGTGCCAGCAGTGGGCACCCGAACACTGAAGCTTTCTTT
TRBJ2-2	once	TRBV28	TRBD1	CASRPPPGTGGRTGELFF	TGTGCCAGCAGACCCCCACCCGGGACAGGGGGCCGGACCGGGGAGCTGTTTTTT
TRBJ2-7	NA	TRBV28	NA	CASSFGWVPKPGYEQYF	TGTGCCAGCAGTTTTGGGTGGGTCCCCAAGCCAGGCTACGAGCAGTACTTC
TRBJ2-1	NA	TRBV5-1	NA	CASTVQGISYNEQFF	TGCGCCAGCACCGTACAGGGTATTTCCTACAATGAGCAGTTCTTC
TRBJ2-7	NA	TRBV9	NA	CASSVQGGEQYF	TGTGCCAGCAGCGTACAGGGAGGCGAGCAGTACTTC
TRBJ2-4	NA	TRBV19	TRBD1	CASSIVGTANIQYF	TGTGCCAGTAGTATAGTGGGGACAGCAAACATTCAGTACTTC
TRBJ1-1	NA	TRBV6-5	NA	CASSYSERQPNTEAFF	TGTGCCAGCAGTTACTCGGAGAGACAGCCGAACACTGAAGCTTTCTTT
TRBJ2-3	NA	TRBV7-2	NA	CASSLFVGVADTQYF	TGTGCCAGCAGCTTATTCGTGGGAGTCGCAGATACGCAGTATTTT
TRBJ1-2	NA	TRBV7-9	NA	CSSSSGDVGYTF	TGTTCCAGCAGCTCGGGGGACGTCGGCTACACCTTC
TRBJ1-5	NA	TRBV7-9	NA	CASSSYRDQPQHF	TGTGCCAGCAGCTCCTACAGGGATCAGCCCCAGCATTTT
TRBJ1-5	NA	TRBV5-6	TRBD1	CASSLAEGQPQNF	TGTGCCAGCAGCTTGGCCGAGGGACAGCCCCAGAATTTT
TRBJ2-6	NA	TRBV19	NA	CASSIDPPGSGANVLTF	TGTGCCAGTAGTATAGATCCCCCGGGATCTGGGGCCAACGTCCTGACTTTC
TRBJ2-2	NA	TRBV19	NA	CASSIVGTGELFF	TGTGCCAGTAGTATAGTCGGTACCGGGGAGCTGTTTTTT
TRBJ2-5	once	TRBV2	TRBD2	CASSYGLAVRETQYF	TGTGCCAGCAGTTACGGACTAGCGGTCCGTGAGACCCAGTACTTC
TRBJ2-5	once	TRBV7-9	TRBD2	CASSSIRGGGETQYF	TGTGCCAGCAGCTCCATCCGCGGGGGGGGTGAGACCCAGTACTTC
TRBJ1-1	few	TRBV6-5	NA	CASYQGNTEAFF	TGTGCCAGCTATCAGGGGAACACTGAAGCTTTCTTT
TRBJ1-1	few	TRBV4-2	NA	CASSQEGQGNTEAFF	TGTGCCAGCAGCCAAGAGGGGCAGGGCAACACTGAAGCTTTCTTT
TRBJ1-3	NA	TRBV5-1	NA	CASSPADSGNTIYF	TGCGCCAGCAGCCCCGCGGACTCTGGAAACACCATATATTTT
TRBJ2-7	NA	TRBV2	TRBD1	CASGRLGQPNYEQYF	TGTGCCAGCGGCCGTTTGGGACAGCCCAACTACGAGCAGTACTTC
TRBJ2-1	NA	TRBV19	NA	CASMRRAYNEQFF	TGTGCCAGTATGAGAAGAGCCTACAATGAGCAGTTCTTC
TRBJ1-1	NA	TRBV6-1	NA	CASSELSKQNTEAFF	TGTGCCAGCAGTGAATTGTCCAAGCAAAACACTGAAGCTTTCTTT
TRBJ1-1	few	TRBV6-1	NA	CASTLGGLTEAFF	TGTGCCAGCACACTTGGAGGGCTGACTGAAGCTTTCTTT
TRBJ1-2	once	TRBV28	NA	CASSGGGNRGYTF	TGTGCCAGCAGTGGGGGAGGTAATAGAGGCTACACCTTC
TRBJ2-5	NA	TRBV7-9	NA	CASSPRGGEETQYF	TGTGCCAGCAGCCCCCGAGGCGGGGAAGAGACCCAGTACTTC
TRBJ1-6	NA	TRBV28	NA	CASIGGGSPSPLHF	TGTGCCAGCATAGGGGGGGGATCGCCTTCACCCCTCCACTTT
TRBJ1-6	NA	TRBV15	NA	CATSRERQAYSPLHF	TGTGCCACCAGCAGAGAACGGCAGGCCTATTCACCCCTCCACTTT